Sequencing of this TCR beta chain was carried out in a study of blood T cell repertoires in COVID-19. This CDR3 is built from 19 residues. From germline, CDR1 is LGHNA and CDR2 YSLEER. With 0 bases clipped from V and 2 bases from J, the junction kept 10 bases outside the gene matches. Assay used: immunoSEQ multiplex PCR; TCRdb lists only in-frame clones, some missing. The table includes 55,000 to 65,000 clones, approximately 91% detected once. Material: peripheral blood. The chain carries TRBV4-3 and TRBJ2-6, with 7 bases aligning to TRBD1. This sequence was found in an older woman with active COVID-19. For the CDR3, the DNA is TGCGCCAGCAGCCAAGATTTTGGGGACAGTTTGGCTGGGGCCAACGTCCTGACTTTC. It yields the protein CASSQDFGDSLAGANVLTF.